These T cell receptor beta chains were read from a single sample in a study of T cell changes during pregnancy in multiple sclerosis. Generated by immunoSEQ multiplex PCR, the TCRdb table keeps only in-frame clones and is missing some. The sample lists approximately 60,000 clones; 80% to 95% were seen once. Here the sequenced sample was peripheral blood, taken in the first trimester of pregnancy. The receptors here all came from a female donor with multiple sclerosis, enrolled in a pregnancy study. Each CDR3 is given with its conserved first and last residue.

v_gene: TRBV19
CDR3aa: CASSITSGRDSYNEQFF

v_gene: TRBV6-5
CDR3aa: CASRRGPSHNTEAFF

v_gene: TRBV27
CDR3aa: CASSWGQGARTEAFF

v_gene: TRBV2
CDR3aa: CASTTSGLSYEQYF

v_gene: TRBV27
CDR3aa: CASKAEGPNYEQYF

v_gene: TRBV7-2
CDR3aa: CASSIWTSVPSSTDTQYF

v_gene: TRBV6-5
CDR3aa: CASRTGTAYGYTF

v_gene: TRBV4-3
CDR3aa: CASSRGSEQFF

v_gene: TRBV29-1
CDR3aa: CSVGGGESYEQYF

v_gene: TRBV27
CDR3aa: CASSFTSSGNTIYF

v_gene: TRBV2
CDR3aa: CASEQARGYTF

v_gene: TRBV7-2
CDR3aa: CASSLAGQVKTYEQYF

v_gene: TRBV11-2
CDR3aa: CASSLDPKTSVDEQFF

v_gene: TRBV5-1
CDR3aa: CASSLQQGGRTDTQYF

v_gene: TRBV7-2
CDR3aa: CASSDREGIYEQYF

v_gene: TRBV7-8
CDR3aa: CASSSTGGGGNTIYF

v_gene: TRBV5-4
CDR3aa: CASLLAGVDNEQFF

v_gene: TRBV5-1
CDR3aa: CASSLGLATSGLQETQYF

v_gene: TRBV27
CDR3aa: CASSPRLAGGPRTQYF

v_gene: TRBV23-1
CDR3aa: CASSRKGSTPSEQYF

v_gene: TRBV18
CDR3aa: CASSRQGTTNEKLFF

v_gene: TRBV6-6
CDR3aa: CASSERGTPRAGELFF

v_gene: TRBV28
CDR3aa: CASLAGGVGEQYF

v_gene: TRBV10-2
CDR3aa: CASTRTSGRSAGELFF

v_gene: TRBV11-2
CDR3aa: CASSLIGGDTDTQYF

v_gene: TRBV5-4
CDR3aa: CASSPVGGETQYF

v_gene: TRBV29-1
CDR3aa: CSVVLSGFTGELFF

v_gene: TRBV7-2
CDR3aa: CASSADSSYEQYF

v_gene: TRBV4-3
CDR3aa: CASSQDGLAGALYNDEQFF

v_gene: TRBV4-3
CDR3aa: CASSQDRGLAGASYEQYF

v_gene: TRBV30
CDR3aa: CAWSAQGAFSGNTIYF

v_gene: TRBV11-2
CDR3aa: CASSPFPNQPQHF

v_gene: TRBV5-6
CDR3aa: CASSSRTSGRIGNEQFF

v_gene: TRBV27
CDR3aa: CASRRAGGDTGELFF

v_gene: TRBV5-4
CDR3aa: CASGPGTSGRNEQFF

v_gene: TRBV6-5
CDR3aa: CASSYDSNNEKLFF

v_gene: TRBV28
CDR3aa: CASSNTINQPQHF

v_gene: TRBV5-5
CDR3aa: CASSLGGQGVNTEAFF

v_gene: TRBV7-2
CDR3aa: CASSLGPGGGGEKLFF

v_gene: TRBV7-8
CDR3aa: CASTSGLAGSPYEQYF

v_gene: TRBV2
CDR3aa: CASSATSGRRDTQYF